These T cell receptor beta chains were read from a single sample in a study of blood T cell repertoires in COVID-19. The repertoire was sequenced with immunoSEQ multiplex PCR; TCRdb's copy has only in-frame clones and lacks some. The sample lists 100,000 or so clones; 80% to 95% were seen once. Specimen: peripheral blood. The receptors shown here come from a human donor with active COVID-19. The donor label of this sample is uncertain. Both conserved end residues are part of each CDR3. D genes are given only for firm matches. For some rows the clone size is stated as once, few or many, or as a class when expanded; others skip it.

v_gene: TRBV5-1; d_gene: TRBD2; j_gene: TRBJ2-7; abundance: NA; CDR3nt: TGCGCCAGCAGCTTTAGCGGGAGCTCCTACGAGCAGTACTTC; CDR3aa: CASSFSGSSYEQYF
v_gene: TRBV7-9; d_gene: NA; j_gene: TRBJ1-1; abundance: NA; CDR3nt: TGTGCCAGCAGCTTAGGCACAGCCATTGAAGCTTTCTTT; CDR3aa: CASSLGTAIEAFF
v_gene: TRBV4-1; d_gene: NA; j_gene: TRBJ2-7; abundance: NA; CDR3nt: TGCGCCAGCAGCCAACCAGGGACCTACGAGCAGTACTTC; CDR3aa: CASSQPGTYEQYF
v_gene: TRBV24-1; d_gene: TRBD1; j_gene: TRBJ2-6; abundance: NA; CDR3nt: TGTGCCACCAGTGATTCCTCCGGGACAGGGAGCTCTGGGGCCAACGTCCTGACTTTC; CDR3aa: CATSDSSGTGSSGANVLTF
v_gene: TRBV11-2; d_gene: NA; j_gene: TRBJ2-1; abundance: NA; CDR3nt: TGTGCCAGCAGCTTCATGGCCAGGTCCAATGAGCAGTTCTTC; CDR3aa: CASSFMARSNEQFF
v_gene: TRBV6-6; d_gene: NA; j_gene: TRBJ1-5; abundance: NA; CDR3nt: TGTGCCAGCAGTTTTACAGGGACGTATAGCAATCAGCCCCAGCATTTT; CDR3aa: CASSFTGTYSNQPQHF
v_gene: TRBV29-1; d_gene: TRBD2; j_gene: TRBJ2-2; abundance: NA; CDR3nt: TGCAGCGTTGAAGGGGCGGGGGGCCGAGCGGCCGGGGAGCTGTTTTTT; CDR3aa: CSVEGAGGRAAGELFF
v_gene: TRBV5-1; d_gene: NA; j_gene: TRBJ1-4; abundance: NA; CDR3nt: TGCGCCAGCAGCCAGGAAGGGGCAACTAATGAAAAACTGTTTTTT; CDR3aa: CASSQEGATNEKLFF
v_gene: TRBV28; d_gene: TRBD1; j_gene: TRBJ1-2; abundance: NA; CDR3nt: TGTGCCAGCAGTTTCGGACAGGGGAACTATGGCTACACCTTC; CDR3aa: CASSFGQGNYGYTF
v_gene: TRBV28; d_gene: NA; j_gene: TRBJ2-5; abundance: NA; CDR3nt: TGTGCCAGCGCCGGGACAAGAGGGACCCAGTACTTC; CDR3aa: CASAGTRGTQYF
v_gene: TRBV3-1/TRBV3-2; d_gene: NA; j_gene: TRBJ1-4; abundance: NA; CDR3nt: TGTGCCAGCAGCCAAGTAATCGGGGGGGGAAAACTGTTTTTT; CDR3aa: CASSQVIGGGKLFF
v_gene: TRBV28; d_gene: NA; j_gene: TRBJ1-2; abundance: NA; CDR3nt: TGTGCCAGCCGCTCGAGCGGGGTTTTGGACTATGGCTACACCTTC; CDR3aa: CASRSSGVLDYGYTF
v_gene: TRBV2; d_gene: NA; j_gene: TRBJ1-3; abundance: once; CDR3nt: TGTGCCAGCAGACCTGTCGGGAGCTCTGGAAACACCATATATTTT; CDR3aa: CASRPVGSSGNTIYF
v_gene: TRBV21-1; d_gene: NA; j_gene: TRBJ2-1; abundance: NA; CDR3nt: TGTGCCAGCAGCAAACCTTTAAGGGGCGGAAAAATCAATGAGCAGTTCTTC; CDR3aa: CASSKPLRGGKINEQFF
v_gene: TRBV6-4; d_gene: NA; j_gene: TRBJ2-3; abundance: NA; CDR3nt: TGTGCCAGCAGTTTGAGTCAAGCGGATACGCAGTATTTT; CDR3aa: CASSLSQADTQYF
v_gene: TRBV6-4; d_gene: TRBD2; j_gene: TRBJ2-2; abundance: NA; CDR3nt: TGTGCCAGCAGTACAGCGGGGACCGGGGAGCTGTTTTTT; CDR3aa: CASSTAGTGELFF
v_gene: TRBV20-1; d_gene: TRBD2; j_gene: TRBJ2-1; abundance: once; CDR3nt: TGCAGTGCTAGTCCCAGCGGGGGGGCCTATGAGCAGTTCTTC; CDR3aa: CSASPSGGAYEQFF
v_gene: TRBV5-1; d_gene: NA; j_gene: TRBJ1-3; abundance: NA; CDR3nt: TGCGCCAGCAGCTTTGGAGAGAGGGTAGAGATTTACTCTGGAAACACCATATATTTT; CDR3aa: CASSFGERVEIYSGNTIYF
v_gene: TRBV3-1/TRBV3-2; d_gene: NA; j_gene: TRBJ2-3; abundance: NA; CDR3nt: TGTGCCAGCAGCCAAGGACTATCCACAGATACGCAGTATTTT; CDR3aa: CASSQGLSTDTQYF
v_gene: TRBV14; d_gene: TRBD2; j_gene: TRBJ2-1; abundance: NA; CDR3nt: TGTGCCAGCAGCCCAACAGGACTAGGATCCTACAATGAGCAGTTCTTC; CDR3aa: CASSPTGLGSYNEQFF
v_gene: TRBV7-9; d_gene: TRBD1; j_gene: TRBJ2-1; abundance: NA; CDR3nt: TGTGCCAGCAGCTCGACCGCAGGGGGCTGGTCCTACAATGAGCAGTTCTTC; CDR3aa: CASSSTAGGWSYNEQFF
v_gene: TRBV3-1/TRBV3-2; d_gene: NA; j_gene: TRBJ2-3; abundance: once; CDR3nt: TGTGCCAGCAGCCAAGATTCGGATGGGCTTAGCACAGATACGCAGTATTTT; CDR3aa: CASSQDSDGLSTDTQYF
v_gene: TRBV7-3; d_gene: NA; j_gene: TRBJ2-1; abundance: NA; CDR3nt: TGTGCCAGCAGCCCGGAGGGTGAGCAGTTCTTC; CDR3aa: CASSPEGEQFF
v_gene: TRBV27; d_gene: NA; j_gene: TRBJ1-2; abundance: NA; CDR3nt: TGTGCCAGCAGTACCCGCCAGGGGAATGGCTACACCTTC; CDR3aa: CASSTRQGNGYTF
v_gene: TRBV5-4; d_gene: TRBD2; j_gene: TRBJ2-7; abundance: NA; CDR3nt: TGTGCCAGCACCGACTGGACTAGCGACTACGAGCAGTACTTC; CDR3aa: CASTDWTSDYEQYF